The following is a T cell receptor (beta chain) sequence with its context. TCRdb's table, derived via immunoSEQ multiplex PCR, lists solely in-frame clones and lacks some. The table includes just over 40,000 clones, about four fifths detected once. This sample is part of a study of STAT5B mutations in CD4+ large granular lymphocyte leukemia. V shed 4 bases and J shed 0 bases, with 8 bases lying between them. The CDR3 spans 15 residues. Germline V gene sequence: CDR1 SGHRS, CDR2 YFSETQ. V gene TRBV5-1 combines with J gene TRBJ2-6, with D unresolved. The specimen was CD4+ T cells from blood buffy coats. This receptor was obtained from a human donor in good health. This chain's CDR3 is CASSPRISGANVLTF. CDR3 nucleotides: TGCGCCAGCAGCCCTCGGATCTCTGGGGCCAACGTCCTGACTTTC.